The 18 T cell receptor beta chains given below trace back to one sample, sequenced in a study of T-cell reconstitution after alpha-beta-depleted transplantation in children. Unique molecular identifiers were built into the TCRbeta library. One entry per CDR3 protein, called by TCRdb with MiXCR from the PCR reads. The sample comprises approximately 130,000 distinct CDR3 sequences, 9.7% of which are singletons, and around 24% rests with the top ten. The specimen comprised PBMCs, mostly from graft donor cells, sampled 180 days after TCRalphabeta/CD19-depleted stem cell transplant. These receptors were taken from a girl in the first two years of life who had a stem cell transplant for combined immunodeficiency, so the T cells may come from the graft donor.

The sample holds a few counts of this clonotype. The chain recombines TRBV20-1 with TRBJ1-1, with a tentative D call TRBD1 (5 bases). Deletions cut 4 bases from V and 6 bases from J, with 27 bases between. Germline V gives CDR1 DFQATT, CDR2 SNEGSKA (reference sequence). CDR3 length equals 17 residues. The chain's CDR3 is CSAKRSPRGRAGPEAFF. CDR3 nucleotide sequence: TGCAGTGCTAAAAGGTCCCCTCGGGGGAGAGCCGGCCCTGAAGCTTTCTTT.

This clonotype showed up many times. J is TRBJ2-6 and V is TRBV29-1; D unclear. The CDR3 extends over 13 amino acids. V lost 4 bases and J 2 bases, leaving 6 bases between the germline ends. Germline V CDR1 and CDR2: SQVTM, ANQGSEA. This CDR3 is CSVGGTGANVLTF. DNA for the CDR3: TGCAGCGTTGGTGGGACTGGGGCCAACGTCCTGACTTTC.

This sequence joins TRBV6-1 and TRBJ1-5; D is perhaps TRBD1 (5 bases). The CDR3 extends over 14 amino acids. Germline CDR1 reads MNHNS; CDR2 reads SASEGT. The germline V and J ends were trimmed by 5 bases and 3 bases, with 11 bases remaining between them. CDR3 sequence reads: CASSPRGYNQPQHF. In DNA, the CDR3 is TGTGCCAGCAGTCCTAGGGGTTACAATCAGCCCCAGCATTTT.

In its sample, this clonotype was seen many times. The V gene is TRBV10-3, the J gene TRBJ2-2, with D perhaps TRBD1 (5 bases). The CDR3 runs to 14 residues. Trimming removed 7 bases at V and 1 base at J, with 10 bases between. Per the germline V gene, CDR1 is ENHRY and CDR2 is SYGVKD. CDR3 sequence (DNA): TGTGCCATCACCAGGGATCGGAACACCGGGGAGCTGTTTTTT. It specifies CAITRDRNTGELFF.

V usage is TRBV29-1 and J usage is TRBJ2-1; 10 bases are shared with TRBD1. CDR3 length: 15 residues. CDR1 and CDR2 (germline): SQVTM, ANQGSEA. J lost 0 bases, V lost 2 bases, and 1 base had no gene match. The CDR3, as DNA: TGCAGCGTTGAACGGACAGGGGGCTCCTACAATGAGCAGTTCTTC. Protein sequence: CSVERTGGSYNEQFF.

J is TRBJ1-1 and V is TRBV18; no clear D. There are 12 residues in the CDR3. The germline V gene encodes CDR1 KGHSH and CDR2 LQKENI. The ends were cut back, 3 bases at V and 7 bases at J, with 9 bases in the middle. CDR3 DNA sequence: TGTGCCAGCTCACCTTACGTGGGTGAAGCTTTCTTT. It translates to CASSPYVGEAFF. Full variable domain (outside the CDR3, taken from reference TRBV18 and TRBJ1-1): NAGVMQNPRHLVRRRGQEARLRCSPMKGHSHVYWYRQLPEEGLKFMVYLQKENIIDESGMPKERFSAEFPKEGPSILRIQQVVRGDSAAYFCASSPYVGEAFFGQGTRLTVV.

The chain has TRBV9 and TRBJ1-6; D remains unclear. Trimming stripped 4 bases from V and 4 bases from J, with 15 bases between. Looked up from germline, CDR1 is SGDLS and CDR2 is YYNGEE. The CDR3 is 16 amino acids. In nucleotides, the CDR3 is TGTGCCAGCAGCCCCAGTGGGAGTTCGTATAATTCACCCCTCCACTTT. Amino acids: CASSPSGSSYNSPLHF.

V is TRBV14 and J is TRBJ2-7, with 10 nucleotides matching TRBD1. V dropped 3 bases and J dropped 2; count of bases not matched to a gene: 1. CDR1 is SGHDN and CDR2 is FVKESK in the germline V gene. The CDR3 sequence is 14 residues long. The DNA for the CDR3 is TGTGCCAGCAGCCACGGGACAGGGGCCTACGAGCAGTACTTC. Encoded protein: CASSHGTGAYEQYF.

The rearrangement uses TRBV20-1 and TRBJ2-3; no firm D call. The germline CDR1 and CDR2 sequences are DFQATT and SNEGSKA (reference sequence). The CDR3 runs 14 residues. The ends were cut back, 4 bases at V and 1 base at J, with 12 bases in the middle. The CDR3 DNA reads TGCAGTGCTAAATCACAATGGGGCACAGATACGCAGTATTTT. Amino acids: CSAKSQWGTDTQYF.

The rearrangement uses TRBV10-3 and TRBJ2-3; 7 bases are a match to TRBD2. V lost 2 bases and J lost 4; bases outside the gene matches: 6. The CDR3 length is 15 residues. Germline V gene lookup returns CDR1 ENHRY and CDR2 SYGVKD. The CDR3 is CAISEIAGDADTQYF. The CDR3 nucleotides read TGTGCCATCAGTGAGATTGCGGGAGATGCAGATACGCAGTATTTT.

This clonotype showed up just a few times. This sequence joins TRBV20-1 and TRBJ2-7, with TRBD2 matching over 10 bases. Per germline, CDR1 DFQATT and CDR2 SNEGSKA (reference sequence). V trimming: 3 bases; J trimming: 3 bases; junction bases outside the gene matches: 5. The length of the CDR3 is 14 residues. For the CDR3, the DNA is TGCAGTGCTAGGGGACTAGCGACAAACTACGAGCAGTACTTC. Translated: CSARGLATNYEQYF.

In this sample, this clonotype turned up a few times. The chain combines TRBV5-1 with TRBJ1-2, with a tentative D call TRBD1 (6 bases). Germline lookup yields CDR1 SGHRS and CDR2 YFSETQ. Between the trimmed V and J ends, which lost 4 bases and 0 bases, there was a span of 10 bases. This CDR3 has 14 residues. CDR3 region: CASSETGANYGYTF. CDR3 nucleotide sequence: TGCGCCAGCAGCGAGACAGGTGCTAACTATGGCTACACCTTC.

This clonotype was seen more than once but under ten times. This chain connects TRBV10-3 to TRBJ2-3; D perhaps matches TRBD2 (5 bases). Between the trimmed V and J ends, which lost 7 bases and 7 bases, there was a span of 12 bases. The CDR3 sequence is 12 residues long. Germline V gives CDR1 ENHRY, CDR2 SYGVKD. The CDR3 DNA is TGTGCCATCACCAGCTCGGGGTATACGCAGTATTTT. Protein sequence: CAITSSGYTQYF.

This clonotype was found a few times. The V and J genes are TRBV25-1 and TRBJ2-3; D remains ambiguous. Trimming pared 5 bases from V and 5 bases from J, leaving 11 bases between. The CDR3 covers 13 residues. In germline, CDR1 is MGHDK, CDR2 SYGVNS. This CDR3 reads CASSPYGVDTQYF. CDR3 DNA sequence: TGTGCCAGCAGTCCCTATGGGGTAGATACGCAGTATTTT.

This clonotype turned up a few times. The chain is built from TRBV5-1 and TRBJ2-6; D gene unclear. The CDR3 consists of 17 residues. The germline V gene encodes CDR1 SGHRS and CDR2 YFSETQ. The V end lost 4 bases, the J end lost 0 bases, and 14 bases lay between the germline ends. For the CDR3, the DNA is TGCGCCAGCAGCCCGGACGGAGCCCTCTCTGGGGCCAACGTCCTGACTTTC. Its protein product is CASSPDGALSGANVLTF.

CDR3 bases: TGTGCCAGCAGTTCCCAGGGAGCTACTGAAGCTTTCTTT. Translating it yields CASSSQGATEAFF. The rearrangement uses TRBV12-3 or TRBV12-4 and TRBJ1-1; D is possibly TRBD1 (5 bases). V was clipped by 4 bases and J by 5 bases, with 11 bases between them. The CDR3 covers 13 residues.

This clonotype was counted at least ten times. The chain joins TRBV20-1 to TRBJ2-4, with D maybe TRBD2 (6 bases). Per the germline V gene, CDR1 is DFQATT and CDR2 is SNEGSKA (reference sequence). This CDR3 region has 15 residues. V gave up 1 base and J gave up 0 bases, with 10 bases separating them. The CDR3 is CSARVGLIAKNIQYF. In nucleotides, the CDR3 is TGCAGTGCTAGAGTTGGACTAATAGCCAAAAACATTCAGTACTTC.

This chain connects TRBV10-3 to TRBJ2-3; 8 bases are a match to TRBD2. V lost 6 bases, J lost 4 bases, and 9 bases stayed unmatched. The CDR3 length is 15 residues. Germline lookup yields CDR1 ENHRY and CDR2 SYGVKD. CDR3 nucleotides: TGTGCCATCAGCGGGGGGGCCGGTCGAGCAGATACGCAGTATTTT. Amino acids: CAISGGAGRADTQYF.